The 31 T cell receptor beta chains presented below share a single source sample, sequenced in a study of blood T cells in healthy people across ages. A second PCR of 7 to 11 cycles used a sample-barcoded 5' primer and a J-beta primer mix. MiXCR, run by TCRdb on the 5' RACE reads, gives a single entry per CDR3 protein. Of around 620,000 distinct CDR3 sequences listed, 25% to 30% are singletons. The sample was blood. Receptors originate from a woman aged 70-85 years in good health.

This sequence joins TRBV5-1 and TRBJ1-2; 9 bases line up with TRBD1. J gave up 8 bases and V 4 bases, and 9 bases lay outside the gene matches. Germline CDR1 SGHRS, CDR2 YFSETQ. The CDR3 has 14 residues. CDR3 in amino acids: CASSPTGGGEGYTF. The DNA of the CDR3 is TGCGCCAGCAGCCCAACAGGGGGCGGAGAGGGCTACACCTTC.

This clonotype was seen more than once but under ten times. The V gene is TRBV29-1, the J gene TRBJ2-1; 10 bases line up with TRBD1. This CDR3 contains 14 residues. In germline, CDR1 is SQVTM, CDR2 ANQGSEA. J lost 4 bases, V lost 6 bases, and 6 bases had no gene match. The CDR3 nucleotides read TGCAGCGTCAACCGGGACAGGGGATACAATGAGCAGTTCTTC. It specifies CSVNRDRGYNEQFF.

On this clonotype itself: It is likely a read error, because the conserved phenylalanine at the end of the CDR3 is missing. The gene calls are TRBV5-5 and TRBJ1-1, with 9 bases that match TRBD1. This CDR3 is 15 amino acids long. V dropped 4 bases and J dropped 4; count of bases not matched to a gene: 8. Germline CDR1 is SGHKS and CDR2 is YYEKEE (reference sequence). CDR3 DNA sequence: TGTGCCAGCAGCCGTCCCGGGACAGGGTTCACTGAAGCTTTCCTT. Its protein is CASSRPGTGFTEAFL.

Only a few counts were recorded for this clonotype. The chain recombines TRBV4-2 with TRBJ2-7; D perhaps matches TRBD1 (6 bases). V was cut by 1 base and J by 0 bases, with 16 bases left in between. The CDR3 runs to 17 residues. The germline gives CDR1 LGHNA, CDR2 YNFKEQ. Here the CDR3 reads CASSQAARPGASYEQYF. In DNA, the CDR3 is TGTGCCAGCAGCCAAGCCGCCCGGCCAGGGGCCTCCTACGAGCAGTACTTC.

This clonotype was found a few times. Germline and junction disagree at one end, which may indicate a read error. The CDR3, as DNA: TGCAGTGCGAGAGGGGGACAGGGTGATACCCAAGAGGCCCAGTACTTC. The encoded protein is CSARGGQGDTQEAQYF. V and J are TRBV20-1 and TRBJ2-5; 9 nucleotides match TRBD1. The CDR3 loop spans 16 amino acids. CDR1 is DFQATT, CDR2 SNEGSKA, per germline (reference sequence).

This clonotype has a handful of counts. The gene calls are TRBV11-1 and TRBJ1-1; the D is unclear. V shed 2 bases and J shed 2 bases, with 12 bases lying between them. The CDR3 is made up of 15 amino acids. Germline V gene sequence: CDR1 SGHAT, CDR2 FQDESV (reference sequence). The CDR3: CASSLQVRGNTEAFF. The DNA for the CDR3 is TGTGCCAGCAGCTTACAAGTGCGGGGAAACACTGAAGCTTTCTTT.

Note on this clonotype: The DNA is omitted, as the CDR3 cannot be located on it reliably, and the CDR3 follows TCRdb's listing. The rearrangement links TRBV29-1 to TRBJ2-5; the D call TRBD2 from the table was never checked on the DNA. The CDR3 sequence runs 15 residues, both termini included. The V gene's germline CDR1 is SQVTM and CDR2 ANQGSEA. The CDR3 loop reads CSVTDWAAGTYEQYF.

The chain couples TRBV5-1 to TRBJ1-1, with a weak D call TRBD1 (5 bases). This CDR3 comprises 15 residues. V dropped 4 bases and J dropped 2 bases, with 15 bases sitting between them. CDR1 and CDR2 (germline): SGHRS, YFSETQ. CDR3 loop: CASSPVTAYNTEAFF. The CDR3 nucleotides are TGCGCCAGCAGCCCCGTGACAGCGTATAACACTGAAGCTTTCTTT.

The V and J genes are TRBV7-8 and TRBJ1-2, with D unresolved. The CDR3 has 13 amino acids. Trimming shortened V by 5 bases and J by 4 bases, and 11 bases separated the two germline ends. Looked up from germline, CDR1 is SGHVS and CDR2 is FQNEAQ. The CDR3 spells CASSRLGLYGYTF. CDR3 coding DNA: TGTGCCAGCAGCCGGCTGGGCCTCTATGGCTACACCTTC.

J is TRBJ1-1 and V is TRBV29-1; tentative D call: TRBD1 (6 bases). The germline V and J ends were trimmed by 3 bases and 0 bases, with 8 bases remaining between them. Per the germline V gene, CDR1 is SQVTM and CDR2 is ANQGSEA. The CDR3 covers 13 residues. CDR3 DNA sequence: TGCAGCGTTGACGGACAGATGAACACTGAAGCTTTCTTT. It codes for CSVDGQMNTEAFF.

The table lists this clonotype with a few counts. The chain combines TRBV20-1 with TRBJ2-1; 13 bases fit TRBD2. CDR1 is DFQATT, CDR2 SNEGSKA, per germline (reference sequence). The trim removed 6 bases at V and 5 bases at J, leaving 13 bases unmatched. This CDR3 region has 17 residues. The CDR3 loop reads CSARTSGGNVNNNEQFF. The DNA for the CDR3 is TGCAGTGCCCGGACTAGCGGGGGAAATGTAAACAACAATGAGCAGTTCTTC.

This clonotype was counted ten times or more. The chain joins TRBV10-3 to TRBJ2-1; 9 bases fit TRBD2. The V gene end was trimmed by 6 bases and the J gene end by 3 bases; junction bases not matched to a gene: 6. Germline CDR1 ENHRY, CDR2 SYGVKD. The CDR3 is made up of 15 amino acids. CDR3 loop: CAIRALAGNYNEQFF. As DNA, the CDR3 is TGTGCCATCAGGGCCCTAGCGGGGAACTACAATGAGCAGTTCTTC.

As DNA, the CDR3 is TGCGCCAGCAGCCAAGAAGTGTCAGGGGGCGGGTCTGAAGCTTTCTTT. Encoded protein: CASSQEVSGGGSEAFF. This chain uses TRBV4-3 with TRBJ1-1; TRBD1 agrees at 8 bases. J was trimmed by 6 bases and V by 0 bases; bases with no gene match: 9. The CDR3 is 16 amino acids. CDR1 LGHNA and CDR2 YSLEER come from the germline V gene.

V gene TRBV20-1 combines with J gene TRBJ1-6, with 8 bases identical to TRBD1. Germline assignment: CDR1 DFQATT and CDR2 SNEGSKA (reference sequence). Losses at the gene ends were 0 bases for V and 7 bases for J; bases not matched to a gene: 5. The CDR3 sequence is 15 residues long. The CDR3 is CSAREQGAWNSPLHF. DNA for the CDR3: TGCAGTGCTAGAGAGCAGGGGGCTTGGAATTCACCCCTCCACTTT.

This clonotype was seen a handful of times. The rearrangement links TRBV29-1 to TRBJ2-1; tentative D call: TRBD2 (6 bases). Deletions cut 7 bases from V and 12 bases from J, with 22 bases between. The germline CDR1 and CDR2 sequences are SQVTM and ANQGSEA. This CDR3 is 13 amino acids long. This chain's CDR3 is CSGAGTHRLGQFF. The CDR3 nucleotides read TGCAGCGGCGCCGGGACTCACCGGCTTGGGCAGTTCTTC.

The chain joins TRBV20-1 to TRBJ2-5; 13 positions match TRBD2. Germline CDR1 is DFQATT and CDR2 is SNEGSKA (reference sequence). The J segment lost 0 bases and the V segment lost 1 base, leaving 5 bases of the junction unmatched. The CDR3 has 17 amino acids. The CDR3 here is CSARARTSGGYQETQYF. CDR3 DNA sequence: TGCAGTGCTAGAGCCCGGACTAGCGGGGGTTACCAAGAGACCCAGTACTTC.

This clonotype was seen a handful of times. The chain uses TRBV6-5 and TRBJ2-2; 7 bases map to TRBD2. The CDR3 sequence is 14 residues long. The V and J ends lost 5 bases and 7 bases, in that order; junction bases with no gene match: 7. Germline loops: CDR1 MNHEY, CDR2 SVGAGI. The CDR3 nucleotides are TGTGCCAGCAGTCGAAGCGGGATTAGCGGGGAGCTGTTTTTT. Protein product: CASSRSGISGELFF.

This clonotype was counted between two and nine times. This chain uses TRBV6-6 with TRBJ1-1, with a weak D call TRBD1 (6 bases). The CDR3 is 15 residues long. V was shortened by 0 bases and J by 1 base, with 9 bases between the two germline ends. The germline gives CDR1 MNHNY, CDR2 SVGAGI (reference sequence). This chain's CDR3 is CASSYSPGANTEAFF. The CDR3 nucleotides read TGTGCCAGCAGTTACTCCCCAGGGGCGAACACTGAAGCTTTCTTT.

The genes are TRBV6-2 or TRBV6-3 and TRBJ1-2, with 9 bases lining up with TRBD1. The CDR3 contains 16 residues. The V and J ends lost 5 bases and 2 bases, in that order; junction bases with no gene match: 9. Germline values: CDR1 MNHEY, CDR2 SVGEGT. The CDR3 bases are TGTGCCAGCAGTCCCCTGACAGGGGGATCGAACTATGGCTACACCTTC. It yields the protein CASSPLTGGSNYGYTF.

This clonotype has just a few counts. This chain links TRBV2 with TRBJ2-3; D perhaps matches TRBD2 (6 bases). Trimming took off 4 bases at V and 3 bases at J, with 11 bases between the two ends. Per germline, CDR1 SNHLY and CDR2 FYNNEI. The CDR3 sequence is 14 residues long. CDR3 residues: CASSAGGRTDTQYF. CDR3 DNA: TGTGCCAGCAGTGCTGGGGGGAGAACAGATACGCAGTATTTT.

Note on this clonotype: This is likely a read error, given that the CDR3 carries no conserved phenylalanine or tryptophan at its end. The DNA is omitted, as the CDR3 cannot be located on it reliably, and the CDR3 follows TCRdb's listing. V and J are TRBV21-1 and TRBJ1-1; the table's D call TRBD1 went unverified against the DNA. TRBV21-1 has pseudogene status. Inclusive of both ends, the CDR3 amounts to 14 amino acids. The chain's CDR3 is CASSNGQKNTEAFI.

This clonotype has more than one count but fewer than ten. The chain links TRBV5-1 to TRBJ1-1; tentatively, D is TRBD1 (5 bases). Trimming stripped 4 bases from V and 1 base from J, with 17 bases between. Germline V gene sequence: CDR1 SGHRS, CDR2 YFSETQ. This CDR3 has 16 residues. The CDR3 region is CASSPSGQPGNTEAFF. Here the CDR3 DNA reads TGCGCCAGCAGCCCCTCAGGGCAGCCAGGGAACACTGAAGCTTTCTTT.

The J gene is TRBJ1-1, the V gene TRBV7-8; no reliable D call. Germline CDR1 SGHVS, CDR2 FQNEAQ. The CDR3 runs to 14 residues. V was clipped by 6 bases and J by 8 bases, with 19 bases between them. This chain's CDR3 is CASRPRGVTVEAFF. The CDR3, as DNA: TGTGCCAGCAGACCTCGTGGGGTTACCGTCGAAGCTTTCTTT. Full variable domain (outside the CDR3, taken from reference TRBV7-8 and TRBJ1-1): GAGVSQSPRYKVAKRGQDVALRCDPISGHVSLFWYQQALGQGPEFLTYFQNEAQLDKSGLPSDRFFAERPEGSVSTLKIQRTQQEDSAVYLCASRPRGVTVEAFFGQGTRLTVV.

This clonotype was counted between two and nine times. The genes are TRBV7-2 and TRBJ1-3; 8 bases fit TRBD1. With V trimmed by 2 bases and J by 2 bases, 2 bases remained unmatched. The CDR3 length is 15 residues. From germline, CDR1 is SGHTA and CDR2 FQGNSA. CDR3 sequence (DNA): TGTGCCAGCAGCTTACGGACAGGGACTGGAAACACCATATATTTT. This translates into CASSLRTGTGNTIYF.

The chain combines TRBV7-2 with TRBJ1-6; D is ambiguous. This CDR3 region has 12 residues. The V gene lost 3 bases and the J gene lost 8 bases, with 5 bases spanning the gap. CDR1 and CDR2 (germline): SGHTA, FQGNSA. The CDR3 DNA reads TGTGCCAGCAGCTTTTCGGATTCACCCCTCCACTTT. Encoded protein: CASSFSDSPLHF.

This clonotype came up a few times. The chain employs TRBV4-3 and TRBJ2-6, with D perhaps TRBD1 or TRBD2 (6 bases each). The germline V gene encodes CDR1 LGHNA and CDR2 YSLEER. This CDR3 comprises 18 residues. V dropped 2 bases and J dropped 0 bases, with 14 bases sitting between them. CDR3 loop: CASSQTGALSSGANVLTF. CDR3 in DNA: TGCGCCAGCAGCCAAACGGGGGCCCTGAGCTCTGGGGCCAACGTCCTGACTTTC.

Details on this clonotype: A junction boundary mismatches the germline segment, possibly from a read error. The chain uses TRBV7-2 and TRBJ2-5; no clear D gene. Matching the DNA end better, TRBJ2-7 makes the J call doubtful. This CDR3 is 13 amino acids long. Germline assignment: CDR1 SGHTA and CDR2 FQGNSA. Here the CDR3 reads CASTLTPPYEQYF. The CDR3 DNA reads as TGTGCCAGCACCTTAACCCCACCTTACGAGCAGTACTTC.

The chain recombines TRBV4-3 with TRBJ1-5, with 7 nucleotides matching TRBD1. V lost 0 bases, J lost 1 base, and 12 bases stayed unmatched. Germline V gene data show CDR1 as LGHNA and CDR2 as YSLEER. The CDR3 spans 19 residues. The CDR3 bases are TGCGCCAGCAGCCAAGATTTAGCAGGGGGTACGCTGAGCAATCAGCCCCAGCATTTT. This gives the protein CASSQDLAGGTLSNQPQHF.

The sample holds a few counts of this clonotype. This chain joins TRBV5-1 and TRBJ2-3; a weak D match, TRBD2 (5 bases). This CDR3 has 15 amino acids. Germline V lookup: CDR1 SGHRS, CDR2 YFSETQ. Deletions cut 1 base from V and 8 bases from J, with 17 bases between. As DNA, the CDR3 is TGCGCCAGCAGCTTGTCGGAAACGGAGGTCGGTACGCAGTATTTT. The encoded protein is CASSLSETEVGTQYF.

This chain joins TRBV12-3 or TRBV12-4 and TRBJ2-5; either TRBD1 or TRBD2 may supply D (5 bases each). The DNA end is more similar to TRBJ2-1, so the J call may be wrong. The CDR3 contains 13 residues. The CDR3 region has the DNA TGTGCCAGCAGGTACGGACCAGAGGGGCGGCAGTTCTTC. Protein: CASRYGPEGRQFF.

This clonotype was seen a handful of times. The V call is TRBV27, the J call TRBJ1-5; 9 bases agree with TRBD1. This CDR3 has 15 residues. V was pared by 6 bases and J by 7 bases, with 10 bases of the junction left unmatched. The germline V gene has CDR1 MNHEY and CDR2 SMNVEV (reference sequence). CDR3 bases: TGTGCCAGCAGGACACAGGGGGCGGGAGCACAGCCCCAGCATTTT. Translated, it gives CASRTQGAGAQPQHF.